This is a list of T cell receptor beta chains from one sample in a study of T cell responses to AZD1222 COVID-19 vaccine. TCRdb's table, derived via immunoSEQ multiplex PCR, lists solely in-frame clones and lacks some. Of about 200,000 clones in the sample, 93% are singletons; the top ten hold 0.95% to 1.1%. This specimen was peripheral blood, taken on day 0 of MenACWY control vaccination. The receptors here all came from an adult in good health. The CDR3 runs from the conserved cysteine through the conserved F or W. Each record gives: V gene, J gene, D gene, clone size, CDR3 length, CDR3 DNA, CDR3 protein. D genes are given only for firm matches. Size is stated for part of the rows, as once, few or many counts, or as a class when the clone is expanded.

V: TRBV18; J: TRBJ2-1; D: .; size: .; length: 16; DNA: TGTGCCAGCTCCCCCTTTCCACAGGGATTGACGCATGAGCAGTTCTTC; CDR3: CASSPFPQGLTHEQFF
V: TRBV29-1; J: TRBJ1-4; D: TRBD1; size: .; length: 12; DNA: TGCAGCGTTCTGGGACAGGGTGAAAAACTGTTTTTT; CDR3: CSVLGQGEKLFF
V: TRBV30; J: TRBJ2-1; D: .; size: .; length: 13; DNA: TGTGCCTGGAATCCCGGGGGTTGGAATGAGCAGTTCTTC; CDR3: CAWNPGGWNEQFF
V: TRBV4-1; J: TRBJ1-5; D: TRBD1; size: .; length: 20; DNA: TGCGCCAGCAGCCAAACCATAACGGGACAGGGGACCACGAGGGATCAGCCCCAGCATTTT; CDR3: CASSQTITGQGTTRDQPQHF
V: TRBV7-2; J: TRBJ2-6; D: TRBD2; size: .; length: 18; DNA: TGTGCCAGCAGCTTAGAGTCTAGCGGGGGCTCTGGGGCCAACGTCCTGACTTTC; CDR3: CASSLESSGGSGANVLTF
V: TRBV11-2; J: TRBJ2-5; D: .; size: .; length: 15; DNA: TGTGCCAGCAGCTTAAGACCATCCCCAGTGGAGACCCAGTACTTC; CDR3: CASSLRPSPVETQYF
V: TRBV6-1; J: TRBJ1-2; D: .; size: .; length: 15; DNA: TGTGCCAGCAGTGAAAGGAGACAGATGATCTATGGCTACACCTTC; CDR3: CASSERRQMIYGYTF
V: TRBV2; J: TRBJ1-5; D: .; size: .; length: 14; DNA: TGTGCCAGCAGTTGGGTGGGAGGCGGTCAGCCCCAGCATTTT; CDR3: CASSWVGGGQPQHF
V: TRBV30; J: TRBJ1-1; D: TRBD1; size: .; length: 13; DNA: TGTGCCTGGACCGGGACAGGGAACACTGAAGCTTTCTTT; CDR3: CAWTGTGNTEAFF
V: TRBV18; J: TRBJ1-5; D: .; size: .; length: 14; DNA: TGTGCCAGCTCACCTGTAGGGGAGGGACAGCCCCAGCATTTT; CDR3: CASSPVGEGQPQHF
V: TRBV7-2; J: TRBJ2-1; D: .; size: .; length: 11; DNA: TGTGCCAGCAGCTCCATCAATGAGCAGTTCTTC; CDR3: CASSSINEQFF
V: TRBV27; J: TRBJ1-6; D: TRBD1; size: .; length: 14; DNA: TGTGCCAGCAGAAAACAGGGGCGGAATTCACCCCTCCACTTT; CDR3: CASRKQGRNSPLHF
V: TRBV3-1/TRBV3-2; J: TRBJ2-2; D: .; size: .; length: 13; DNA: TGTGCCAGCAGCTATCGGGGTAACGGGGAGCTGTTTTTT; CDR3: CASSYRGNGELFF
V: TRBV28; J: TRBJ1-1; D: .; size: .; length: 13; DNA: TGTGCCAGCAGCGTAACAGTGAACACTGAAGCTTTCTTT; CDR3: CASSVTVNTEAFF
V: TRBV30; J: TRBJ2-7; D: TRBD1; size: .; length: 13; DNA: TGTGCCTGGAGCGGACAGGGCAACCACGAGCAGTACTTC; CDR3: CAWSGQGNHEQYF
V: TRBV20-1; J: TRBJ2-7; D: .; size: .; length: 11; DNA: TGCAGTGCGAGATTAAGACAGGAGCAGTACTTC; CDR3: CSARLRQEQYF
V: TRBV24-1; J: TRBJ2-1; D: .; size: .; length: 11; DNA: TGTGCCACCAGTCTGTACAATGAGCAGTTCTTC; CDR3: CATSLYNEQFF
V: TRBV5-5; J: TRBJ1-2; D: .; size: .; length: 15; DNA: TGTGCCAGCAGATTCCTGGTAGGGTTTAACTATGGCTACACCTTC; CDR3: CASRFLVGFNYGYTF
V: TRBV19; J: TRBJ1-2; D: .; size: .; length: 15; DNA: TGTGCCAGTTTCCCGAGCGGCAGGGTCCCCTATGGCTACACCTTC; CDR3: CASFPSGRVPYGYTF
V: TRBV7-8; J: TRBJ1-2; D: .; size: .; length: 10; DNA: TGTGCCAGCAGCCCAGGGGGCTACACCTTC; CDR3: CASSPGGYTF
V: TRBV3-1/TRBV3-2; J: TRBJ1-5; D: .; size: .; length: 12; DNA: TGTGCCAGCAGCCAAGGGATGGGGGCCCAGCATTTT; CDR3: CASSQGMGAQHF
V: TRBV29-1; J: TRBJ1-2; D: .; size: .; length: 13; DNA: TGCAGCGTTGAGAGCGGGGAGGCGGACGGCTACACCTTC; CDR3: CSVESGEADGYTF
V: TRBV6-5; J: TRBJ1-2; D: .; size: .; length: 16; DNA: TGTGCCAGCAGTTCCGAACGCTTAAGGGGGGACTATGGCTACACCTTC; CDR3: CASSSERLRGDYGYTF
V: TRBV9; J: TRBJ1-1; D: .; size: .; length: 14; DNA: TGTGCCAGCAGCGTAGGGCAGTCGAACACTGAAGCTTTCTTT; CDR3: CASSVGQSNTEAFF
V: TRBV28; J: TRBJ1-6; D: .; size: .; length: 15; DNA: TGTGCCAGCAGTTGGGGGAGCTCCTATAATTCACCCCTCCACTTT; CDR3: CASSWGSSYNSPLHF
V: TRBV14; J: TRBJ1-5; D: .; size: once; length: 14; DNA: TGTGCCAGCAGCCAGGCCGGTGGCAATCAGCCCCAGCATTTT; CDR3: CASSQAGGNQPQHF
V: TRBV3-1/TRBV3-2; J: TRBJ2-2; D: .; size: .; length: 17; DNA: TGTGCCAGCAGCTCCCGCAGACAACCCCCGAACACCGGGGAGCTGTTTTTT; CDR3: CASSSRRQPPNTGELFF
V: TRBV2; J: TRBJ2-2; D: TRBD2; size: .; length: 17; DNA: TGTGCCAGCAGTGGACTAGCGGGGGGGCCGGGCACCGGGGAGCTGTTTTTT; CDR3: CASSGLAGGPGTGELFF
V: TRBV18; J: TRBJ1-1; D: .; size: .; length: 15; DNA: TGTGCCAGCTCAGAAGGTAGGGGGATGGACACTGAAGCTTTCTTT; CDR3: CASSEGRGMDTEAFF
V: TRBV10-3; J: TRBJ1-1; D: .; size: .; length: 16; DNA: TGTGCCATCAAGCCAAGGGGGGCGCATCGGAACACTGAAGCTTTCTTT; CDR3: CAIKPRGAHRNTEAFF
V: TRBV10-1; J: TRBJ1-5; D: TRBD1; size: .; length: 18; DNA: TGCGCCAGCAGCCTGGGAACAGGGGGCGCTTGGATGGATCAGCCCCAGCATTTT; CDR3: CASSLGTGGAWMDQPQHF
V: TRBV6-1; J: TRBJ2-3; D: TRBD2; size: .; length: 16; DNA: TGTGCCAGCAGTGGACTAGCGGGCCGGGCTGGAGATACGCAGTATTTT; CDR3: CASSGLAGRAGDTQYF